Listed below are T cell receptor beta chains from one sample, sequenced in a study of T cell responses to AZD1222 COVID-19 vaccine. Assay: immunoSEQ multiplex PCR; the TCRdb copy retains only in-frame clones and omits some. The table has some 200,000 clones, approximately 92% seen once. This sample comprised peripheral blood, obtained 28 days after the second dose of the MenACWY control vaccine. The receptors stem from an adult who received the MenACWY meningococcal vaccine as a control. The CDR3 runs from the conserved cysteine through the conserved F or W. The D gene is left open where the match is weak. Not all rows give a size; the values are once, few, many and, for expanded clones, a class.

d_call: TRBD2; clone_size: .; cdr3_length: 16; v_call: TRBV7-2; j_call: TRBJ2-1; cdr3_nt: TGTGCCAGCAGCTCCAGACTAGCGGGAGGTAAGAATGAGCAGTTCTTC; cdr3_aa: CASSSRLAGGKNEQFF
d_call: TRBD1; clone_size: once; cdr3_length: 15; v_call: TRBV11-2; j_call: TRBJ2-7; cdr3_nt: TGTGCCAGCAGCTCCGCGACAGGGAGCTCCTACGAGCAGTACTTC; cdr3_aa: CASSSATGSSYEQYF
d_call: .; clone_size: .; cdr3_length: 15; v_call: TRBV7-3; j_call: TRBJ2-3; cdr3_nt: TGTGCCAGCAGCCAAAACGGCGGATACACAGATACGCAGTATTTT; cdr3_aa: CASSQNGGYTDTQYF
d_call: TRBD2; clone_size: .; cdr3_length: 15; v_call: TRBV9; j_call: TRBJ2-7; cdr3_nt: TGTGCCAGCAGCGTAGCTAGCGGGAGTCCCTACGAGCAGTACTTC; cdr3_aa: CASSVASGSPYEQYF
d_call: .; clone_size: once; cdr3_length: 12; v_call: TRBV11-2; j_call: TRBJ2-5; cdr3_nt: TGTGCCAGCAGCCCGGTCGCGGAGACCCAGTACTTC; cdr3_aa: CASSPVAETQYF
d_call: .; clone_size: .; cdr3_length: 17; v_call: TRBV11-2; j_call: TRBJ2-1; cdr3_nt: TGTGCCAGCAGCTTAGAGGCGGGTTTTCGCTCCTACAATGAGCAGTTCTTC; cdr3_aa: CASSLEAGFRSYNEQFF
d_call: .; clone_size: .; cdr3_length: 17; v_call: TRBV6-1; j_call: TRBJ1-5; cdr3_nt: TGTGCCAGCAGTGAAGCGCGGTGGGGCACGGGCAATCAGCCCCAGCATTTT; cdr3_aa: CASSEARWGTGNQPQHF
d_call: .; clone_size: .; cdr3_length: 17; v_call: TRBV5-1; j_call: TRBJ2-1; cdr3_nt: TGCGCCAGCAGCCGACGGGCTGCGGGCGGTGTAAACAATGAGCAGTTCTTC; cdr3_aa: CASSRRAAGGVNNEQFF
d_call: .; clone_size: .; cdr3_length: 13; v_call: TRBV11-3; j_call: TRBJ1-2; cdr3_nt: TGTGCCAGCAAGAAAAACAGGGAGGATGGCTACACCTTC; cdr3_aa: CASKKNREDGYTF
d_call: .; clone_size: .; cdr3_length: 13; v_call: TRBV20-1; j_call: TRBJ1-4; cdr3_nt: TGCAGTGCTAGTTTACCGAGGAATGAAAAACTGTTTTTT; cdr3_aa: CSASLPRNEKLFF
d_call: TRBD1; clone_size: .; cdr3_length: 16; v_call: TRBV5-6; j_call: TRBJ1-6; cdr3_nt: TGTGCCAGCAGCCGTGACAGGGGGCTATTTAATTCACCCCTCCACTTT; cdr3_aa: CASSRDRGLFNSPLHF
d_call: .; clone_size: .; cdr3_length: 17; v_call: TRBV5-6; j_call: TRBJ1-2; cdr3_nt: TGTGCCAGCAGCTGGGGTCCCATGTCAACATTTAACTATGGCTACACCTTC; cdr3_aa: CASSWGPMSTFNYGYTF
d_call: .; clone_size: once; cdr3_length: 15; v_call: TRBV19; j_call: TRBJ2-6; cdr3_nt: TGTGCCAGTACCAACGGTGACGCCGGGGCCAACGTCCTGACTTTC; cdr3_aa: CASTNGDAGANVLTF
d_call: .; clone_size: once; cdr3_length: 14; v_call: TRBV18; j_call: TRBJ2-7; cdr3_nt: TGTGCCAGCTCACCAAAATCCAGGGAAAACGAGCAGTACTTC; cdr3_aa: CASSPKSRENEQYF